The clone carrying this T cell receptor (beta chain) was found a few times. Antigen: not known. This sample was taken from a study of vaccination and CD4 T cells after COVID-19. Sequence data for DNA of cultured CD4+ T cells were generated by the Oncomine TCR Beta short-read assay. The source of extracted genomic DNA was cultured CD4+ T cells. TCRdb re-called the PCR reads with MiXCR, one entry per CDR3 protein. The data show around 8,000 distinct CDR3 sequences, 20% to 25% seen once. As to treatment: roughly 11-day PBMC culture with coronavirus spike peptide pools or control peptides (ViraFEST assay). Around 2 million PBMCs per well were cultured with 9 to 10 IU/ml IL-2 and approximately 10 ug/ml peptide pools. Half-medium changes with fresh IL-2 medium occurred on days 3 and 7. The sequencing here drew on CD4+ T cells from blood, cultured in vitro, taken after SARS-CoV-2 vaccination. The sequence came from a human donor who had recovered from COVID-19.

CDR3 sequence (DNA): TGCAGTGCTAGAGGGGGACTAGGCGTAAATACGCAGTATTTT. Protein sequence: CSARGGLGVNTQYF. The rearrangement links TRBV20-1 to TRBJ2-3; TRBD2 matches at 8 bases. Trimming took 1 base from V and 7 from J; bases not matched to a gene: 7. Germline CDR1 DFQATT, CDR2 SNEGSKA (reference sequence). This CDR3 has 14 residues.